The TCR beta chain under discussion was sequenced for a study of blood T cell repertoires in COVID-19. Study details: Collection of acute and convalescent COVID-19 samples took place in the United States, Italy and Spain. T cells, B-cell-depleted T cells, or PBMCs provided the cDNA or gDNA that served as material.

The CDR3 loop spans 13 amino acids. The V gene end was trimmed by 5 bases and the J gene end by 6 bases; junction bases not matched to a gene: 1. In the authors' methods: Scientists estimated how many nucleated cells there were by amplifying reference gene primers. Profiling relied on immunoSEQ multiplex PCR, and the TCRdb table lists in-frame clones only, not all of them. From that table come the V and J calls and clone size; the DNA was used to work out D and trimming. The sample lists about 100,000 clones, 85% occurring once. This sequence was found in a human donor in a cohort sampled during active COVID-19. The chain uses TRBV12-3 or TRBV12-4 and TRBJ1-6; 7 nucleotides match TRBD1. Sequencing input: peripheral blood. In DNA, the CDR3 is TGTGCCAGCAGTGACAGGGTTAATTCACCCCTCCACTTT. This sequence encodes CASSDRVNSPLHF.